This T cell receptor (beta chain) came from a study of T cells after yellow fever vaccination. General study results and limits: The booster saw the reappearance of most primary-vaccination clones (around 96% CD4, 80% to 90% CD8). The study found a weaker secondary response that peaked faster, day 5 versus 15. In FACS-sorted repertoires, abundant clonotypes from the bulk population could appear as contaminants.

This CDR3 spans 18 amino acids. The germline V gene encodes CDR1 SGHAT and CDR2 FQNNGV. On this clonotype: Its antigen is undetermined. This may be a read error, as it is one base from a much larger clone.

TCRdb re-derived calls from the 5' RACE reads in MiXCR, one entry per CDR3 protein. The table includes 150,000 or so distinct CDR3 sequences, around 7.2% detected once. The gene calls are TRBV11-2 and TRBJ2-6; weak D call: TRBD1 (6 bases). This receptor was taken from a man between 18 and 35 years old who received the YFV17D yellow fever vaccine. Sequences were derived from CD4+ T cells sorted from PBMCs, sampled roughly 5 days after the first yellow fever vaccination. CDR3 nucleotide sequence: TGTGCCTGCAGGGGACGACGGGCCCCCCTCTCTGGGGCCAACGTCCTGACTTTC. It encodes CACRGRRAPLSGANVLTF.